This T cell receptor (beta chain) was profiled in a study of PD-1 blockade in classical Hodgkin lymphoma. Time point: cycle 4 day 1 (C4D1), after about 6 weeks of nivolumab. Each of the patients experienced relapse following autologous stem cell transplantation, and their brentuximab vedotin exposure differed. The CDR3 consists of 13 residues. V was trimmed by 0 bases and J by 4 bases, leaving 6 bases between them. Germline V lookup: CDR1 LGHNA, CDR2 YSLEER. Produced via immunoSEQ multiplex PCR; TCRdb's table is partial and in-frame only. The table lists 19,000 or so clones, about 84% of them singletons.

V is TRBV4-3 and J is TRBJ1-2, with D perhaps TRBD1 (5 bases). The specimen was peripheral blood mononuclear cells (PBMCs), collected before the fourth cycle of nivolumab. The receptor was isolated from a human donor with classical Hodgkin lymphoma. CDR3: CASSQEGVYGYTF. CDR3 coding DNA: TGCGCCAGCAGCCAAGAGGGGGTCTATGGCTACACCTTC.